A single sample gave rise to the 24 T cell receptor beta chains below, sequenced in a study of T-cell memory formation after mild COVID-19. TCRdb re-derived calls from the 5' RACE reads in MiXCR, one entry per CDR3 protein. The sample holds 140,000 to 150,000 distinct CDR3 sequences; under 7% are singletons and the top ten take approximately 2.1%. Sequencing was carried out using PBMCs or a T cell subset sorted from them (not recorded which). These receptors all stem from an adult woman who had mild COVID-19 (a few samples of this study predate the infection). Cell type and time point are not known.

This clonotype was seen a handful of times. The rearrangement uses TRBV30 and TRBJ2-4; D perhaps matches TRBD1 (6 bases). Germline V lookup: CDR1 GTSNPN, CDR2 SVGIG (reference sequence). The ends were cut back, 7 bases at V and 7 bases at J, with 20 bases in the middle. This CDR3 region has 14 residues. CDR3 amino acids: CASSTGLTGNIQYF. The DNA for the CDR3 is TGTGCCTCTTCGACAGGTCTCACGGGGAACATTCAGTACTTC.

This clonotype has at least ten counts. The chain carries TRBV15 and TRBJ2-3; TRBD1 or TRBD2 may be the D gene (5 bases each). Germline CDR1 is LNHNV and CDR2 is YYDKDF (reference sequence). The V gene lost 0 bases and the J gene lost 10 bases, with 8 bases spanning the gap. CDR3 length: 12 residues. The CDR3 spells CATSRERGAQYF. The CDR3 DNA follows: TGTGCCACCAGCAGAGAAAGGGGAGCGCAGTATTTT.

Only a few counts were recorded for this clonotype. The chain combines TRBV20-1 with TRBJ1-4; D is unclear. Germline V gene lookup returns CDR1 DFQATT and CDR2 SNEGSKA (reference sequence). With 6 bases removed from V and 8 bases from J, the gap between germline ends came to 19 bases. This CDR3 has 14 amino acids. The CDR3 here is CSATLGWGREKLFF. CDR3 nucleotide sequence: TGCAGTGCCACGCTAGGCTGGGGTCGAGAAAAACTGTTTTTT.

This clonotype was counted at least ten times. A read error may account for a junction end that differs from germline. The genes are TRBV2 and TRBJ1-5, with unresolved D. CDR3 length equals 13 residues. The germline CDR1 and CDR2 sequences are SNHLY and FYNNEI. The CDR3 spells CASSGDSNQPQHF. CDR3 DNA sequence: TGCGCCAGCAGCGGGGATAGCAATCAGCCCCAGCATTTT. Drawing the rest from reference TRBV2 and TRBJ1-5, the complete variable domain is EPEVTQTPSHQVTQMGQEVILRCVPISNHLYFYWYRQILGQKVEFLVSFYNNEISEKSEIFDDQFSVERPDGSNFTLKIRSTKLEDSAMYFCASSGDSNQPQHFGDGTRLSIL.

V gene TRBV12-3 or TRBV12-4 combines with J gene TRBJ1-2; TRBD1 matches 9 bases. The CDR3 spans 14 residues. Losses at the gene ends were 7 bases for V and 2 bases for J; bases not matched to a gene: 5. The CDR3 sequence: CASKKQGANYGYTF. CDR3 nucleotides: TGTGCCAGCAAGAAACAGGGGGCGAACTATGGCTACACCTTC.

The rearrangement links TRBV7-3 to TRBJ2-5, with D uncertain. V dropped 2 bases and J dropped 1 base, with 11 bases sitting between them. Germline V CDR1 and CDR2: SGHTA, FQGTGA. The CDR3 length is 15 residues. CDR3 residues: CASSLLGSPQETQYF. Here the CDR3 DNA reads TGTGCCAGCAGCTTATTGGGCAGCCCCCAAGAGACCCAGTACTTC.

This clonotype was found a few times. The chain employs TRBV30 and TRBJ1-2; the match to TRBD1 covers 8 bases. CDR3 length: 15 amino acids. The germline V gene encodes CDR1 GTSNPN and CDR2 SVGIG (reference sequence). V shed 7 bases, J shed 6 bases, and the junction held 16 bases outside the gene matches. The CDR3 loop is CAFSLGQGASDGYTF. The CDR3 DNA follows: TGTGCCTTTTCACTCGGACAGGGAGCGTCGGATGGCTACACCTTC.

This clonotype has a count of ten or more. V and J are TRBV5-1 and TRBJ1-2, with 9 bases matching TRBD1. Trimming took 4 bases from V and 6 from J; bases not matched to a gene: 4. This CDR3 contains 13 residues. Germline assignment: CDR1 SGHRS and CDR2 YFSETQ. The CDR3 DNA is TGCGCCAGCAGCCGACAGGGGGAGGATGGCTACACCTTC. This translates into CASSRQGEDGYTF.

This clonotype has ten or more counts. The V gene is TRBV4-2, the J gene TRBJ2-1, with TRBD2 matching 11 bases. Per the germline V gene, CDR1 is LGHNA and CDR2 is YNFKEQ. This CDR3 region has 17 residues. V was pared by 2 bases and J by 5 bases, with 8 bases of the junction left unmatched. CDR3 nucleotides: TGTGCCAGCAGCCAAAGGGCCGTAGCGGGAGGGAACAATGAGCAGTTCTTC. Its translation is CASSQRAVAGGNNEQFF.

This clonotype was counted only a few times. The chain has TRBV7-2 and TRBJ2-3; 8 nucleotides line up with TRBD2. CDR1 and CDR2 from the germline V gene are SGHTA and FQGNSA. With V trimmed by 4 bases and J by 2 bases, 5 bases remained unmatched. There are 15 residues in the CDR3. Written as DNA, the CDR3 is TGTGCCAGCAGCTGGGAGCGGGGGAACACAGATACGCAGTATTTT. Translated, it gives CASSWERGNTDTQYF. Variable domain in full (rest from reference TRBV7-2 and TRBJ2-3): GAGVSQSPSNKVTEKGKDVELRCDPISGHTALYWYRQSLGQGLEFLIYFQGNSAPDKSGLPSDRFSAERTGGSVSTLTIQRTQQEDSAVYLCASSWERGNTDTQYFGPGTRLTVL.

Ten or more counts support this clonotype. The chain combines TRBV7-9 with TRBJ2-7; D is unclear. Germline V gives CDR1 SEHNR, CDR2 FQNEAQ (reference sequence). The CDR3 totals 13 residues. V dropped 3 bases and J dropped 0 bases, with 6 bases sitting between them. As DNA, the CDR3 is TGTGCCAGCAGCTTTTCTGGCTCCTACGAGCAGTACTTC. Translation gives CASSFSGSYEQYF.

This clonotype was detected a few times. The gene calls are TRBV5-1 and TRBJ2-7; TRBD2 aligns across 7 bases. This CDR3 comprises 16 residues. Germline assignment: CDR1 SGHRS and CDR2 YFSETQ. The ends lost 6 bases at V and 6 bases at J; junction bases unmatched: 18. The CDR3 region has the DNA TGCGCCAGCACCGTCCAAGGGTGGCGGGAGAACGTCGAGCAGTACTTC. This gives the protein CASTVQGWRENVEQYF.

There are many counts of this clonotype. The gene calls are TRBV6-2 or TRBV6-3 and TRBJ1-1, with 7 bases aligning to TRBD1. The trim removed 4 bases at V and 5 bases at J, leaving 7 bases unmatched. Germline assignment: CDR1 MNHEY and CDR2 SVGEGT. The CDR3 is 14 amino acids. This CDR3 is CASSFRGGPTEAFF. The DNA of the CDR3 is TGTGCCAGCAGTTTCAGGGGGGGACCGACTGAAGCTTTCTTT.

This clonotype was observed a single time. V gene TRBV11-1 combines with J gene TRBJ2-5, with D perhaps TRBD2 (5 bases). V was pared by 3 bases and J by 0 bases, with 11 bases between. The length of the CDR3 is 15 residues. Per germline, CDR1 SGHAT and CDR2 FQDESV (reference sequence). This CDR3 reads CASSFALANQETQYF. The CDR3 region has the DNA TGTGCCAGCAGCTTCGCGCTAGCCAACCAAGAGACCCAGTACTTC.

This clonotype came up many times. The J gene is TRBJ2-1, the V gene TRBV12-3 or TRBV12-4; D is uncertain. This CDR3 is 10 amino acids long. Trimming shortened V by 3 bases and J by 12 bases, and 6 bases separated the two germline ends. CDR3 sequence (DNA): TGTGCCAGCAGTTTGGAAAGGCAGTTCTTC. As protein: CASSLERQFF.

At least ten counts were recorded for this clonotype. J is TRBJ2-7 and V is TRBV4-3; the match to TRBD1 covers 7 bases. This CDR3 has 14 amino acids. Germline loops: CDR1 LGHNA, CDR2 YSLEER. The V gene end was trimmed by 4 bases and the J gene end by 2 bases; junction bases not matched to a gene: 5. This CDR3 reads CASSPSTGPYEQYF. CDR3 DNA: TGCGCCAGCAGCCCGTCGACAGGGCCCTACGAGCAGTACTTC.

This clonotype was recorded many times. Germline and junction disagree at one end, which may indicate a read error. This sequence joins TRBV5-1 and TRBJ1-3; D call uncertain. CDR1 is SGHRS and CDR2 is YFSETQ in the germline V gene. This CDR3 spans 13 amino acids. The CDR3 protein is CASSPGTGNTIYF. DNA of the CDR3: TGTGCCAGCAGTCCGGGAACTGGAAACACCATATATTTT.

This clonotype was detected only a few times. This chain joins TRBV5-1 and TRBJ1-1; D gene unclear. Germline V gives CDR1 SGHRS, CDR2 YFSETQ. CDR3 length equals 16 residues. The V gene lost 2 bases and the J gene lost 0 bases, with 14 bases spanning the gap. DNA for the CDR3: TGCGCCAGCAGCTTCGTAGGCTTTGGGGTGAACACTGAAGCTTTCTTT. It yields the protein CASSFVGFGVNTEAFF.

V is TRBV20-1 and J is TRBJ1-1, with a possible D match to TRBD1 (5 bases). The germline CDR1 and CDR2 sequences are DFQATT and SNEGSKA (reference sequence). Deletions cut 6 bases from V and 1 base from J, with 15 bases between. The CDR3 covers 14 residues. The CDR3 nucleotides read TGCAGTGCCCGGGACGGGACCCAGAACACTGAAGCTTTCTTT. It yields the protein CSARDGTQNTEAFF.

The chain has TRBV5-5 and TRBJ2-1; the D gene could be TRBD1 or TRBD2 (5 bases each). Trimming removed 4 bases from V and 4 bases from J, with 15 bases in between. CDR1 and CDR2 (germline): SGHKS, YYEKEE (reference sequence). The CDR3 is 15 amino acids. This CDR3 reads CASSRDLHPYNEQFF. CDR3 DNA sequence: TGTGCCAGCAGCCGGGACCTCCATCCGTACAATGAGCAGTTCTTC.

A few counts support this clonotype. The J gene is TRBJ1-1, the V gene TRBV6-1, with D hard to call. Germline assignment: CDR1 MNHNS and CDR2 SASEGT. This CDR3 region has 15 residues. V lost 3 bases, J lost 5 bases, and 16 bases lay in between. The DNA of the CDR3 is TGTGCCAGCAGTGAGTCAGCCGTGCGTCGGACTGAAGCTTTCTTT. As protein: CASSESAVRRTEAFF.

The chain joins TRBV5-1 to TRBJ2-1, with D perhaps matching TRBD1 or TRBD2 (5 bases each). Germline V gene sequence: CDR1 SGHRS, CDR2 YFSETQ. Trimming stripped 4 bases from V and 1 base from J, with 12 bases between. The CDR3 runs to 15 residues. The DNA of the CDR3 is TGCGCCAGCAGCCCGGGGACGGTTTCCTACAATGAGCAGTTCTTC. Amino acid sequence: CASSPGTVSYNEQFF.

This clonotype appeared many times. This rearrangement joins TRBV15 to TRBJ2-3; 7 bases are shared with TRBD2. V shed 3 bases, J shed 8 bases, and the junction held 2 bases outside the gene matches. This CDR3 is built from 12 residues. Germline loops: CDR1 LNHNV, CDR2 YYDKDF (reference sequence). The CDR3 DNA sequence: TGTGCCACCAGCAGGATAGCGGGTACGCAGTATTTT. Protein product: CATSRIAGTQYF.

There are many counts of this clonotype. The CDR3 DNA reads as TGTGCCAGCAGCTTGACTGGACGGGAGCAGTTCTTC. Amino acid sequence: CASSLTGREQFF. V usage is TRBV7-9 and J usage is TRBJ2-1; D unresolved. The CDR3 runs to 12 residues. V was shortened by 3 bases and J by 10 bases, with 10 bases between the two germline ends. Germline V gene lookup returns CDR1 SEHNR and CDR2 FQNEAQ (reference sequence). Combining the CDR3 with reference TRBV7-9 and TRBJ2-1 gives the whole variable domain DTGVSQNPRHKITKRGQNVTFRCDPISEHNRLYWYRQTLGQGPEFLTYFQNEAQLEKSRLLSDRFSAERPKGSFSTLEIQRTEQGDSAMYLCASSLTGREQFFGPGTRLTVL.